The 5 T cell receptor beta chains below come from one sample, sequenced in a study of blood T cells in healthy people across ages. A second PCR, run for roughly 7 to 12 cycles, used a sample-barcoded 5' primer plus a J-beta primer mix. TCRdb recomputed calls from the 5' RACE reads with MiXCR, one row per CDR3 protein. The data hold about 840,000 distinct CDR3 sequences, with 29% observed a single time. In addition, the sample was reused for a study of T cells of mothers and their children.

Sequenced: blood. These receptors came from a woman in her thirties or forties in good health.

V gene TRBV5-6 combines with J gene TRBJ1-6; TRBD1 matches at 7 bases. Unmatched junction bases numbered 15, after V lost 3 bases and J lost 0 bases. Germline CDR1 reads SGHDT; CDR2 reads YYEEEE. CDR3 length: 20 amino acids. The DNA for the CDR3 is TGTGCCAGCAGCTCTTACCTCGGGACAGCTAGAGGCTCCTATAATTCACCCCTCCACTTT. Protein sequence: CASSSYLGTARGSYNSPLHF.

Of note for this clonotype: A much larger clone is a single base away; this may be a read error. This chain links TRBV11-2 with TRBJ1-4; D is perhaps TRBD1 (5 bases). CDR1 is SGHAT, CDR2 FQNNGV, per germline. The length of the CDR3 is 16 residues. The germline V and J ends were trimmed by 1 base and 7 bases, with 16 bases remaining between them. The CDR3 loop is CASSLGQTIPREKLFF. The CDR3 bases are TGTGCCAGCAGCTTAGGACAGACGATACCTCGTGAAAAACTGTTTTTT.

The chain combines TRBV15 with TRBJ2-1; D may correspond to TRBD1 or TRBD2 (5 bases each). Germline V gene data show CDR1 as LNHNV and CDR2 as YYDKDF (reference sequence). The CDR3 is made up of 11 amino acids. With 9 bases removed from V and 5 bases from J, the gap between germline ends came to 8 bases. The CDR3 protein is CATGVHNEQFF. The CDR3 nucleotides are TGTGCCACGGGGGTCCACAATGAGCAGTTCTTC.

J is TRBJ2-2 and V is TRBV7-3; tentatively, D is TRBD2 (6 bases). This CDR3 region has 15 residues. Germline CDR1 reads SGHTA; CDR2 reads FQGTGA. V was trimmed by 5 bases and J by 7 bases, leaving 17 bases between them. CDR3 amino acids: CASSRTGDRIGELFF. The CDR3 region has the DNA TGTGCCAGCAGCCGGACGGGGGATCGTATCGGGGAGCTGTTTTTT. Together with reference TRBV7-3 and TRBJ2-2, the CDR3 gives the full variable domain: GAGVSQTPSNKVTEKGKYVELRCDPISGHTALYWYRQSLGQGPEFLIYFQGTGAADDSGLPNDRFFAVRPEGSVSTLKIQRTERGDSAVYLCASSRTGDRIGELFFGEGSRLTVL.

This chain connects TRBV3-1 to TRBJ1-3; TRBD1 is a possible D gene (5 bases). CDR1 and CDR2 from the germline V gene are LGHDT and YNNKEL (reference sequence). Between the trimmed V and J ends, which lost 5 bases and 1 base, there was a span of 12 bases. There are 15 residues in the CDR3. The CDR3: CASSYRGESGNTIYF. The CDR3 DNA is TGTGCCAGCAGCTATAGAGGGGAATCTGGAAACACCATATATTTT.